This record looks at one T cell receptor beta chain sequence and its context. Its specificity is not known. This CDR3 comprises 17 residues. The V gene's germline CDR1 is SNHLY and CDR2 FYNNEI. Trimming took 4 bases from V and 1 from J; bases not matched to a gene: 7. These data are taken from a study of cytomegalovirus exposure and HLA in healthy donors. The study ran its PCR with 60 Vbeta and 13 Jbeta primers. Using immunoSEQ multiplex PCR, the repertoire was profiled, and TCRdb retains in-frame clones only, with some absent. The sample totals about 200,000 clones. General study results and limits: Most of the TCR beta V segments (in an earlier analysis) were productive either about 90% or about 30% of the time. The authors later found HLA-associated TCR beta chains more clonally expanded than equally common others. What TCR beta sequences reportedly achieved was accurate prediction of HLA-A and HLA-B alleles in most subjects.

The donors comprised healthy bone marrow donors. The sequencing input was PBMCs. This chain uses TRBV2 with TRBJ2-7; 13 bases fit TRBD2. The receptor's source is a girl aged 2 to 10 in good health and CMV-seropositive. The CDR3 bases are TGTGCCAGCAGTGGGGGACTAGCGGGACGCACTTCCTACGAGCAGTACTTC. Encoded protein: CASSGGLAGRTSYEQYF.